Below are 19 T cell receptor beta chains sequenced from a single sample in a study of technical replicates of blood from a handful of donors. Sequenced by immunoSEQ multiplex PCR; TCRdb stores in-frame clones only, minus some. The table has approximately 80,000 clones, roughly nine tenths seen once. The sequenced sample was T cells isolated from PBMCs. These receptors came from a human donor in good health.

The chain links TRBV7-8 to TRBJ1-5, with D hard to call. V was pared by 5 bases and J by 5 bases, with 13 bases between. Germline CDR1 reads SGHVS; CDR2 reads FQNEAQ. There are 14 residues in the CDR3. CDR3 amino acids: CASSLRELHQPQHF. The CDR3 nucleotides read TGTGCCAGCAGCCTCCGTGAACTCCATCAGCCCCAGCATTTT.

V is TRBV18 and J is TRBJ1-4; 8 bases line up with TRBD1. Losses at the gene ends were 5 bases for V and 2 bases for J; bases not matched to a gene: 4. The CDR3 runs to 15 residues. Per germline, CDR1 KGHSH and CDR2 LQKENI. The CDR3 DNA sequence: TGTGCCAGCTCATCGCGACAGGGGACTAATGAAAAACTGTTTTTT. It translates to CASSSRQGTNEKLFF.

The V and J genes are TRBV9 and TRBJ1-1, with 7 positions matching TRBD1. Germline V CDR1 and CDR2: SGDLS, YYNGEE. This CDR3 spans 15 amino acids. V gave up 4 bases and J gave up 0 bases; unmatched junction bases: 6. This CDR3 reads CASSLWDSLNTEAFF. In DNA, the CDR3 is TGTGCCAGCAGCCTTTGGGACAGTTTGAACACTGAAGCTTTCTTT.

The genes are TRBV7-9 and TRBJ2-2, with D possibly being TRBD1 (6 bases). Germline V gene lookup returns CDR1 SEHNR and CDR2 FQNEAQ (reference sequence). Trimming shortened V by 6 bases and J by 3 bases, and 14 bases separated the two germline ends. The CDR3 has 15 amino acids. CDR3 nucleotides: TGTGCCAGCAGGAAGCAGGGGTCGGACACCGGGGAGCTGTTTTTT. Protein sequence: CASRKQGSDTGELFF.

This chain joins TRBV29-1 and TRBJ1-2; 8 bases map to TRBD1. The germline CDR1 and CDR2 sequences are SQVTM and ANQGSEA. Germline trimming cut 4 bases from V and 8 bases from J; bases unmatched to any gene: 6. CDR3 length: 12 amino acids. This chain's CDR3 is CSVAGGGGGYTF. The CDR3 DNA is TGCAGCGTTGCAGGGGGCGGAGGCGGCTACACCTTC.

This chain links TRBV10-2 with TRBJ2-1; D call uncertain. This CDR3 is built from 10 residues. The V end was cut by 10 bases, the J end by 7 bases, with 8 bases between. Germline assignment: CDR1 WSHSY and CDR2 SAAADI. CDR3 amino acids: CATSGNEQFF. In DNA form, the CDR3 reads TGCGCCACTTCAGGTAATGAGCAGTTCTTC.

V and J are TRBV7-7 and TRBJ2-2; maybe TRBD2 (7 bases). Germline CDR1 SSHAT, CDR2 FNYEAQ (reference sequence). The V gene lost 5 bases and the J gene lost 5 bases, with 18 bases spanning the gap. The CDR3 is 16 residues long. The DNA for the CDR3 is TGTGCCAGCAGCCCGGCAGCCGCGGGGGCGACCGGGGAGCTGTTTTTT. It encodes CASSPAAAGATGELFF.

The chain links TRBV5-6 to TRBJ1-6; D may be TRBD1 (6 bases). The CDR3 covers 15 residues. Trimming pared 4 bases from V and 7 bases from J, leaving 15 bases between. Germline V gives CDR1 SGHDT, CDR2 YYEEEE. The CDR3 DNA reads TGTGCCAGCAGCACGCGGACAGAACTAAATTCACCCCTCCACTTT. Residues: CASSTRTELNSPLHF.

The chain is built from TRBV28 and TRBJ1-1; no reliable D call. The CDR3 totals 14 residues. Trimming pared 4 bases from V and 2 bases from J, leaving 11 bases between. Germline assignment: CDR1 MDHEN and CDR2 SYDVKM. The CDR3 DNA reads TGTGCCAGCAGTTCTACCCACCGTAACACTGAAGCTTTCTTT. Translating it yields CASSSTHRNTEAFF.

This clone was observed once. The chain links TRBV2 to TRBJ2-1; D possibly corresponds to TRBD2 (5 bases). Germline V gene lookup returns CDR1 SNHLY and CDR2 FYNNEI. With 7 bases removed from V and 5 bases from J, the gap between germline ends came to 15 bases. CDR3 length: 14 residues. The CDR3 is CASTPRGPHNEQFF. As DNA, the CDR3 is TGTGCCAGCACCCCGCGCGGGCCCCACAATGAGCAGTTCTTC.

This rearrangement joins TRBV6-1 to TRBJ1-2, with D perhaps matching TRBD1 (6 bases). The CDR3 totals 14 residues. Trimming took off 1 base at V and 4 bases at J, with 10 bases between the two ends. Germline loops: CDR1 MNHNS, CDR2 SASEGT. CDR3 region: CASSEVGGFYGYTF. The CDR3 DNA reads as TGTGCCAGCAGTGAAGTAGGGGGATTCTATGGCTACACCTTC.

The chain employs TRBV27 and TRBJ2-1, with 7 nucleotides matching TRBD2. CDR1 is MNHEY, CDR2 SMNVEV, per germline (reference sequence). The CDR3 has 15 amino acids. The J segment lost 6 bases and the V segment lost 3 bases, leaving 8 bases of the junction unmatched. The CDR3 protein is CASSLVRGFINEQFF. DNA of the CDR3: TGTGCCAGCAGTTTGGTGCGGGGGTTTATCAATGAGCAGTTCTTC.

In DNA form, the CDR3 reads TGTGCCAGCAGCACCCAGACGGGCTATGGCTACACCTTC. As protein: CASSTQTGYGYTF. This chain uses TRBV9 with TRBJ1-2, with D unresolved. The CDR3 is 13 residues long. V gave up 4 bases and J gave up 4 bases, with 11 bases separating them. Germline CDR1 is SGDLS and CDR2 is YYNGEE.

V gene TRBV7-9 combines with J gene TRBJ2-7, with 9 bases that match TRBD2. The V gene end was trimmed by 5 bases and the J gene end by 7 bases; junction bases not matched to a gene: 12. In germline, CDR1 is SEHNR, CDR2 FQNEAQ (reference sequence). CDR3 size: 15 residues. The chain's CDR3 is CASSPRTVAGVEQYF. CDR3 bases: TGTGCCAGCAGCCCAAGGACGGTAGCGGGAGTTGAGCAGTACTTC.

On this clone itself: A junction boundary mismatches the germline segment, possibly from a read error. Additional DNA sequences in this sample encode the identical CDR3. The CDR3 bases are TGCGCCTGGAGTCCTCCCCAGGCAGGGGTGAAAGAGCAGTACTTC. Encoded protein: CAWSPPQAGVKEQYF. The chain carries TRBV30 and TRBJ2-7, with D perhaps TRBD1 (6 bases). The germline V gene encodes CDR1 GTSNPN and CDR2 SVGIG (reference sequence). The CDR3 has 15 residues.

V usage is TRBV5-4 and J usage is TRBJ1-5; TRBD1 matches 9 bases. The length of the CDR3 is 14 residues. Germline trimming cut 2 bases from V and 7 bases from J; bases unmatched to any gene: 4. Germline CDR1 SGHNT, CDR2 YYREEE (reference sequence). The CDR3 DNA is TGTGCCAGCAGCTTACAGGGGGCAAGGCAGCCCCAGCATTTT. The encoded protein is CASSLQGARQPQHF.

The CDR3 DNA reads TGTGCCAGCAGCCCACATCCCCCTGGGGGGAGTCGGGAGACCCAGTACTTC. Protein sequence: CASSPHPPGGSRETQYF. The chain recombines TRBV9 with TRBJ2-5; perhaps TRBD2 as D (6 bases). This CDR3 region has 17 residues. Germline V lookup: CDR1 SGDLS, CDR2 YYNGEE. V was clipped by 4 bases and J by 5 bases, with 24 bases between them.

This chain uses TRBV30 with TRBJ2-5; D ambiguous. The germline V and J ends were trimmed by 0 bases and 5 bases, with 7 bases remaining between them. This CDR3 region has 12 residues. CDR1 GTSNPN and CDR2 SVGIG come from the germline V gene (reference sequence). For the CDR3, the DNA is TGTGCCTGGAGTGTTACCGGGGAGACCCAGTACTTC. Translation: CAWSVTGETQYF.

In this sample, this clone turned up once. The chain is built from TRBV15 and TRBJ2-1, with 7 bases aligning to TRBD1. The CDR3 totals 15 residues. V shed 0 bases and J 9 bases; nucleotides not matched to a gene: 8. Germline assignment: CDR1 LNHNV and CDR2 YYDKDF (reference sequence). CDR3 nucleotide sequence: TGTGCCACCAGCAGAGATAAGGGGGCACGCCGTGAGCAGTTCTTC. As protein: CATSRDKGARREQFF.